Below, 16 T cell receptor beta chains from the same sample are listed, as sequenced in a study of T cell clonality in common variable immunodeficiency. Sequencing used immunoSEQ multiplex PCR; TCRdb keeps in-frame clones, though not all of them. The sample was found to contain some 60,000 clones, and every one recurs. The sample was peripheral blood mononuclear cells. The receptors were sampled from a person aged 18-70 years in good health.

This clone has at least ten counts. The sequenced fragment ends 3 residues before the CDR3 boundary, so the rest is inferred from the germline J gene. The chain combines TRBV6-7 with TRBJ2-5, with TRBD1 matching over 9 bases. TRBV6-7 is given ORF status, its function remaining uncertain. CDR3 length equals 14 residues. With V trimmed by 8 bases and J by 1 base, 5 bases remained unmatched. CDR3: CASLMDRGQETQYF. The CDR3 bases that were read are TGTGCCAGCCTAATGGACAGGGGCCAAGAGACC.

This clone was observed at least ten times. The read ends 3 residues shy of where the CDR3 ends; the end is completed using the germline J gene. The genes are TRBV7-9 and TRBJ2-1; D gene uncertain. Looked up from germline, CDR1 is SEHNR and CDR2 is FQNEAQ (reference sequence). With 7 bases removed from V and 7 bases from J, the gap between germline ends came to 5 bases. CDR3 length: 10 residues. The CDR3 sequence is CASTQNEQFF. CDR3 DNA, as far as it was read: TGTGCCAGCACCCAGAATGAG.

On this clone itself: The CDR3 is cut off 3 residues early in the read; its end comes from the germline J gene. The chain carries TRBV7-6 and TRBJ2-7; 7 nucleotides match TRBD2. CDR1 is SGHVS, CDR2 FNYEAQ, per germline. There are 16 residues in the CDR3. The J segment lost 6 bases and the V segment lost 5 bases, leaving 16 bases of the junction unmatched. The CDR3 DNA, read in part, is TGTGCCAGCAGCGAGCTGGGGAGGGGCGGTGAAAGCGAG. It is translated as CASSELGRGGESE. The whole CDR3 sequence is CASSELGRGGESEQYF. Using reference TRBV7-6 and TRBJ2-7 for the parts outside the CDR3, the full variable domain is GAGVSQSPRYKVTKRGQDVALRCDPISGHVSLYWYRQALGQGPEFLTYFNYEAQQDKSGLPNDRFSAERPEGSISTLTIQRTEQRDSAMYRCASSELGRGGESEQYFGPGTRLTVT.

This clone was detected ten times or more. The read comes to an end 3 residues before the CDR3 does, leaving the germline J gene to fill in the end. The chain recombines TRBV2 with TRBJ1-1; the D gene is possibly TRBD1 (6 bases). Looked up from germline, CDR1 is SNHLY and CDR2 is FYNNEI. This CDR3 has 14 residues. Trimming left V 10 bases short and J 4 bases short, with 19 bases between. The sequenced CDR3 bases are TGTGCCACCGCGACAGGAACACGAACCACTGAA. Residues: CATATGTRTTE. The full CDR3 is CATATGTRTTEAFF.

This clone was counted at least ten times. The read gets to within 3 residues of the CDR3 end, and the germline J gene fills in the rest. This chain connects TRBV5-1 to TRBJ2-7; weak D call: TRBD1 (5 bases). This CDR3 has 16 residues. Trimming took off 0 bases at V and 2 bases at J, with 15 bases between the two ends. The germline CDR1 and CDR2 sequences are SGHRS and YFSETQ. CDR3 DNA (partial): TGCGCCAGCAGCTTGGAGGTAGCCAGGGCCCCCTACGAG. The encoded protein is CASSLEVARAPYE. The whole CDR3 region reads CASSLEVARAPYEQYF. Variable domain in full (rest from reference TRBV5-1 and TRBJ2-7): KAGVTQTPRYLIKTRGQQVTLSCSPISGHRSVSWYQQTPGQGLQFLFEYFSETQRNKGNFPGRFSGRQFSNSRSEMNVSTLELGDSALYLCASSLEVARAPYEQYFGPGTRLTVT.

This clone was seen ten or more times. Coverage ceases 3 residues before the CDR3 finishes, and the germline J gene fills in the end. V usage is TRBV30 and J usage is TRBJ2-3; 11 bases agree with TRBD2. The V segment lost 5 bases and the J segment 3 bases; nucleotides outside the gene matches: 7. This CDR3 region has 15 residues. Germline assignment: CDR1 GTSNPN and CDR2 SVGIG (reference sequence). CDR3 in amino acids: CAWGRLAGLTDTQYF. The DNA read from the CDR3 is TGTGCCTGGGGGAGACTAGCGGGATTAACAGATACG.

This clone was seen repeatedly, ten times or more. The read is 3 residues too short to cover the CDR3 end, so that end is filled in from the germline J gene. This rearrangement joins TRBV5-4 to TRBJ2-5, with a weak D call TRBD1 (6 bases). The CDR3 spans 14 residues. Germline V gives CDR1 SGHNT, CDR2 YYREEE (reference sequence). V gave up 1 base and J gave up 5 bases, with 12 bases separating them. This CDR3 is CASSLRGGMETQYF. The sequenced CDR3 bases are TGTGCCAGCAGCTTGCGAGGGGGAATGGAGACC. The full variable domain, completed using reference TRBV5-4 and TRBJ2-5, is ETGVTQSPTHLIKTRGQQVTLRCSSQSGHNTVSWYQQALGQGPQFIFQYYREEENGRGNFPPRFSGLQFPNYSSELNVNALELDDSALYLCASSLRGGMETQYFGPGTRLLVL.

This clone occurred many times. This CDR3 is CASSRQGYGYTF. The part of the CDR3 DNA that was read is TGTGCCAGCAGTCGACAGGGCTATGGC. The chain has TRBV7-2 and TRBJ1-2, with TRBD1 identical over 7 bases. Coverage ceases 3 residues before the CDR3 finishes, and the germline J gene fills in the end. Unmatched junction bases numbered 2, after V lost 6 bases and J lost 4 bases. Germline CDR1 and CDR2: SGHTA and FQGNSA. This CDR3 has 12 amino acids.

With regard to this clone: Read coverage stops 3 residues before the CDR3 terminus; the germline J gene supplies the remainder. The V call is TRBV7-3, the J call TRBJ2-7; the D is unclear. Germline lookup yields CDR1 SGHTA and CDR2 FQGTGA. The CDR3 runs to 15 residues. The V end was cut by 0 bases, the J end by 6 bases, with 15 bases between. CDR3 protein: CASSLTGPAWAEQYF. The DNA read from the CDR3 is TGTGCCAGCAGCTTAACGGGTCCGGCCTGGGCCGAG.

This clone was seen many times. The CDR3 end falls 3 residues outside the read, so it is completed with the germline J gene. The rearrangement links TRBV6-4 to TRBJ2-3, with 15 nucleotides matching TRBD2. The CDR3 extends over 17 amino acids. CDR1 MRHNA and CDR2 SNTAGT come from the germline V gene. Trimming removed 2 bases from V and 6 bases from J; junction bases left unmatched: 6. Incomplete CDR3 DNA: TGTGCCAGCAGTGACGGACTAGCGGGAGGGCCAGGGGATACG. Protein: CASSDGLAGGPGDT. The entire CDR3 sequence reads CASSDGLAGGPGDTQYF.

This clone was detected ten times or more. The CDR3 end lies 3 residues beyond the end of the read and is filled in from the germline J gene. The chain combines TRBV12-3 or TRBV12-4 with TRBJ2-7; 7 nucleotides line up with TRBD1. There are 14 residues in the CDR3. The trim removed 5 bases at V and 5 bases at J, leaving 9 bases unmatched. Partial CDR3 DNA: TGTGCCAGCAGTCCGAACGACAGGGATAACGAG. Protein product: CASSPNDRDNE. The CDR3, in full, reads CASSPNDRDNEQYF.

This clone has only a few counts. The DNA ends 3 residues before the CDR3 does, and the rest of the CDR3 is filled in from the germline J gene. V and J are TRBV19 and TRBJ2-1, with a tentative D call TRBD2 (6 bases). CDR3 length: 13 amino acids. Looked up from germline, CDR1 is LNHDA and CDR2 is SQIVND (reference sequence). V was shortened by 6 bases and J by 8 bases, with 14 bases between the two germline ends. The CDR3: CASRGRGRDEQFF. The CDR3 bases that were read are TGTGCCAGTAGGGGGCGGGGTCGGGATGAG.

On this clone itself: The read ends 3 residues early relative to the CDR3; the germline J gene fills the gap. The rearrangement links TRBV7-8 to TRBJ1-1; no clear D gene. The CDR3 covers 12 residues. Germline V gene sequence: CDR1 SGHVS, CDR2 FQNEAQ. V lost 6 bases to trimming and J lost 1 base, with 6 bases between them. CDR3 DNA, as far as it was read: TGTGCCAGCAGGTCCTGGAACACTGAA. Translated, it gives CASRSWNTE. The full CDR3 is CASRSWNTEAFF.

Many counts were recorded for this clone. The read ends 3 residues early relative to the CDR3; the germline J gene fills the gap. The gene calls are TRBV5-4 and TRBJ2-1; a weak D match, TRBD2 (6 bases). Looked up from germline, CDR1 is SGHNT and CDR2 is YYREEE (reference sequence). This CDR3 spans 15 amino acids. V lost 2 bases, J lost 0 bases, and 9 bases lay in between. The covered CDR3 bases are TGTGCCAGCAGCTTCCGGGGGAGCTCCTACAATGAG. Its translation: CASSFRGSSYNE. The full-length CDR3 reads as CASSFRGSSYNEQFF. Combining the CDR3 with reference TRBV5-4 and TRBJ2-1 gives the whole variable domain ETGVTQSPTHLIKTRGQQVTLRCSSQSGHNTVSWYQQALGQGPQFIFQYYREEENGRGNFPPRFSGLQFPNYSSELNVNALELDDSALYLCASSFRGSSYNEQFFGPGTRLTVL.

This clone has ten or more counts. The read ends 3 residues early relative to the CDR3; the germline J gene fills the gap. The J gene is TRBJ1-2, the V gene TRBV19, with D possibly being TRBD1 (6 bases). From germline, CDR1 is LNHDA and CDR2 SQIVND (reference sequence). V was cut by 3 bases and J by 3 bases, with 8 bases left in between. The CDR3 sequence is 13 residues long. Incomplete CDR3 DNA: TGTGCCAGTAGTATCACAGGGCACTATGGC. It encodes CASSITGHYG. The whole CDR3 protein reads CASSITGHYGYTF.

This clone was recorded at least ten times. The read ends 3 residues early relative to the CDR3; the germline J gene fills the gap. This sequence joins TRBV19 and TRBJ1-5; 7 bases are a match to TRBD1. The CDR3 is 15 residues long. Per germline, CDR1 LNHDA and CDR2 SQIVND (reference sequence). Trimming cost V 5 bases and J 6 bases; bases outside gene matches: 10. Partial CDR3 DNA: TGTGCCAGTAGTTTCACAGGGGAGGTAGGTCAGCCC. Protein sequence: CASSFTGEVGQP. The full CDR3 is CASSFTGEVGQPQHF. The full variable domain, in which reference TRBV19 and TRBJ1-5 provide the parts outside the CDR3, is DGGITQSPKYLFRKEGQNVTLSCEQNLNHDAMYWYRQDPGQGLRLIYYSQIVNDFQKGDIAEGYSVSREKKESFPLTVTSAQKNPTAFYLCASSFTGEVGQPQHFGDGTRLSIL.